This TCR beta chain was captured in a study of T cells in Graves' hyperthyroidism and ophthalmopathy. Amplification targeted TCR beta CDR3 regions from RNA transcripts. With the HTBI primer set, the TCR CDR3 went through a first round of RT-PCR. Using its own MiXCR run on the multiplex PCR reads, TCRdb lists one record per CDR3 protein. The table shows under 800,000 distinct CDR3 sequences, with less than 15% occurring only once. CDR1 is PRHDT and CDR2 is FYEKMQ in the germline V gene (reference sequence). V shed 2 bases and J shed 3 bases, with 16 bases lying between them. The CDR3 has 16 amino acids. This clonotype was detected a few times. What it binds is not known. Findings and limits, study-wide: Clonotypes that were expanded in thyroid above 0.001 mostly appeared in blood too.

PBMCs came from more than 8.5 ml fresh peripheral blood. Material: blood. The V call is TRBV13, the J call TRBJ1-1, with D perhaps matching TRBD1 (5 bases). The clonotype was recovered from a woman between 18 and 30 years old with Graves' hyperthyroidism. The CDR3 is CASSLRRRGGDTEAFF. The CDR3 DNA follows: TGTGCCAGCAGCTTACGCCGTCGGGGGGGAGACACTGAAGCTTTCTTT.